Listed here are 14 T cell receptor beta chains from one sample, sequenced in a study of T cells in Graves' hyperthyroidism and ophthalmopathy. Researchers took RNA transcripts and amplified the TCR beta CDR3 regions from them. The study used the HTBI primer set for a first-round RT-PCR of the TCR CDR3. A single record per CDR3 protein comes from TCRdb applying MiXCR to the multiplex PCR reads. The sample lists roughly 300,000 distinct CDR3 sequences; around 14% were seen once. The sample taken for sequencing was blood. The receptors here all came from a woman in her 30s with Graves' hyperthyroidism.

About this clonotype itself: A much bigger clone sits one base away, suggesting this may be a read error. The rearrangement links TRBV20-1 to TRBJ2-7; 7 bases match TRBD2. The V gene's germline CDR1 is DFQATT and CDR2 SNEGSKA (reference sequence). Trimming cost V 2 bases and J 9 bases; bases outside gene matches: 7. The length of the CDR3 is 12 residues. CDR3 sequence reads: CSARIGERGQYF. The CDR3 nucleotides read TGCAGTGCTAGAATAGGGGAGCGGGGGCAGTACTTC.

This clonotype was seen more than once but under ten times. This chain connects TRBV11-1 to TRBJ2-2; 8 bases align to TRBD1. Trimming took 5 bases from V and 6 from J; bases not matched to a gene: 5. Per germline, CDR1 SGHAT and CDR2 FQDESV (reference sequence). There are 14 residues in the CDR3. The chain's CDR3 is CASSPRTGPGELFF. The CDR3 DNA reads TGTGCCAGCAGCCCCCGGACAGGGCCCGGGGAGCTGTTTTTT.

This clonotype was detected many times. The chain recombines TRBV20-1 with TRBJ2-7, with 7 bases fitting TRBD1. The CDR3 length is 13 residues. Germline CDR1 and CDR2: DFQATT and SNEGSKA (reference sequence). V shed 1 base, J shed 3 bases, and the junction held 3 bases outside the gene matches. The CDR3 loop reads CSARGTGDYEQYF. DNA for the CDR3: TGCAGTGCTAGAGGGACAGGTGACTACGAGCAGTACTTC.

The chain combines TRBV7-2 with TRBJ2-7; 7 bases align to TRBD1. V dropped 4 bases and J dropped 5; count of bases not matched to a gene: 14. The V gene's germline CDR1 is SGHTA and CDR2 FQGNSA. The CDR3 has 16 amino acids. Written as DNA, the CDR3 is TGTGCCAGCAGCTATGACAGGGACCGCCCGGGTAACGAGCAGTACTTC. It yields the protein CASSYDRDRPGNEQYF.

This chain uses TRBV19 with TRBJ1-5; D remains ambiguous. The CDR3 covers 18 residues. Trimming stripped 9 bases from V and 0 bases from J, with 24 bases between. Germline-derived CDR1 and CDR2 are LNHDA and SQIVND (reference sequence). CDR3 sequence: CASSFQEPNQDSNQPQHF. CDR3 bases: TGTGCCAGCTCTTTTCAAGAGCCAAACCAAGATAGCAATCAGCCCCAGCATTTT.

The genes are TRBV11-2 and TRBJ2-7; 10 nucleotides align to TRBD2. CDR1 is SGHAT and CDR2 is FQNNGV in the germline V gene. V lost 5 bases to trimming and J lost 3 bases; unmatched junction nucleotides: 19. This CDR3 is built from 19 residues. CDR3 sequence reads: CASSQDFGRAGGRYYEQYF. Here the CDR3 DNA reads TGTGCCAGCAGCCAAGATTTCGGGCGAGCGGGAGGGCGATACTACGAGCAGTACTTC.

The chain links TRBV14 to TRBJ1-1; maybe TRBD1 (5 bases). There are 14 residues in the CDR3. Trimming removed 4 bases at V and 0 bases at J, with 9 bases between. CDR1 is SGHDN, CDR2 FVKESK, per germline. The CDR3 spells CASSRETVNTEAFF. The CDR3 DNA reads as TGTGCCAGCAGCCGGGAGACAGTGAACACTGAAGCTTTCTTT.

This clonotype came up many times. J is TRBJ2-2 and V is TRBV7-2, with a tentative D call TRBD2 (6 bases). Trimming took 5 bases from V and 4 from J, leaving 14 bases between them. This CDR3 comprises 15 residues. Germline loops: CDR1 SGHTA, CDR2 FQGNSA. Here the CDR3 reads CASSLWRGSTGELFF. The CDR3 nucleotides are TGTGCCAGCAGCCTTTGGAGGGGCAGCACCGGGGAGCTGTTTTTT. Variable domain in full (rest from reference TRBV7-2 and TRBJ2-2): GAGVSQSPSNKVTEKGKDVELRCDPISGHTALYWYRQSLGQGLEFLIYFQGNSAPDKSGLPSDRFSAERTGGSVSTLTIQRTQQEDSAVYLCASSLWRGSTGELFFGEGSRLTVL.

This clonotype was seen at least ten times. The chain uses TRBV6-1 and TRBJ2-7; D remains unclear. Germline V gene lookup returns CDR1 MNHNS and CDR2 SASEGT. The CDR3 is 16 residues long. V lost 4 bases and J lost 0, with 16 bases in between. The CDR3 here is CASSGNSGFSSYEQYF. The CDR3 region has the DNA TGTGCCAGCAGTGGGAACTCCGGGTTTAGCTCCTACGAGCAGTACTTC.

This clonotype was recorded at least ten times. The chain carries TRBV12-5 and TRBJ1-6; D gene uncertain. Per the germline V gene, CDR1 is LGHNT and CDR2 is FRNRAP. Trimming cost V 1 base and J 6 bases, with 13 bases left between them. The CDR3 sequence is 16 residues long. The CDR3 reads CASGLADRTSNSPLHF. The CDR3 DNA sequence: TGTGCTAGTGGTTTGGCCGATAGGACGAGTAATTCACCCCTCCACTTT. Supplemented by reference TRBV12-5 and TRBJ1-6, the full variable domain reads DARVTQTPRHKVTEMGQEVTMRCQPILGHNTVFWYRQTMMQGLELLAYFRNRAPLDDSGMPKDRFSAEMPDATLATLKIQPSEPRDSAVYFCASGLADRTSNSPLHFGNGTRLTVT.

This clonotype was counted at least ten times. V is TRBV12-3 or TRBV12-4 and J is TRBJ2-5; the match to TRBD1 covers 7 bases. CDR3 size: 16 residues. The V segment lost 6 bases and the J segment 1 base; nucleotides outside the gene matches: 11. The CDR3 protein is CASSPGRQGSQETQYF. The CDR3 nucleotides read TGTGCCAGCAGCCCAGGACGACAGGGCAGCCAAGAGACCCAGTACTTC.

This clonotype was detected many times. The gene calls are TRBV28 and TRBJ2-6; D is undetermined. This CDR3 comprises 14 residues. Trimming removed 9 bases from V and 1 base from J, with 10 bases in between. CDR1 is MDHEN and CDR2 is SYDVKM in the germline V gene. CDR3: CASRRPSGANVLTF. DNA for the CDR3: TGTGCCAGTCGACGGCCATCTGGGGCCAACGTCCTGACTTTC.

CDR3 sequence: CASSPGGGGTYEQYF. The CDR3 nucleotides are TGTGCCAGCTCACCCGGGGGCGGGGGCACCTACGAGCAGTACTTC. This chain joins TRBV18 and TRBJ2-7, with D possibly TRBD2 on 7 matching bases. The CDR3 has 15 amino acids. V dropped 3 bases and J dropped 2 bases, with 14 bases sitting between them. The germline CDR1 and CDR2 sequences are KGHSH and LQKENI.

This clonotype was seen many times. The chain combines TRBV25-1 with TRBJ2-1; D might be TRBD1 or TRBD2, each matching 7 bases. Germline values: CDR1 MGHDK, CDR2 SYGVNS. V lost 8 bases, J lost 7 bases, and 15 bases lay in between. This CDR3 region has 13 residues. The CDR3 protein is CASVRGGLNEQFF. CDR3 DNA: TGTGCCAGCGTCAGGGGGGGCCTAAATGAGCAGTTCTTC.